This T cell receptor (beta chain) was profiled in a study of blood T cell repertoires in COVID-19 (dated by TCRdb to the early 2020s). Study-wide context: Collaborator samples came from the United States, Italy and Spain and covered acute and convalescent phases of COVID-19. The prospective study material was composed of cDNA or gDNA derived from T cells, B-cell-depleted T cells, or PBMCs. A de-identified subject ID, COVID-19 status, age in years and sex were almost always included in the sample metadata. Samples came from the ongoing ImmuneRACE study (first 160 participants) plus 1,254 subjects from 6 global collaborators. Where available, HLA class I and class II types were obtained from metadata supplied by the sample provider rather than from assay-based typing. A freely available public database, intended as a resource for researchers studying the immune response to SARS-CoV-2, is where the repertoires were released. Subjects who had been exposed to COVID-19, were actively infected with it, or had recovered from it provided the deeply sampled blood TCRbeta repertoires that made up the dataset. Study-level results and caveats: How much clinical and demographic metadata was included differed by source and by participant, and the metadata was provided uncurated.

Sequences MRHNA (CDR1) and SNTAGT (CDR2) are obtained from the germline V gene. Including cysteine and phenylalanine, the CDR3 has 13 amino acids. Of the read, only the CDR3 DNA is kept; its 39 bases are in frame from base 1. The germline ends are 9 bases apart after V is trimmed by 5 bases and J by 2 bases. The immunoSEQ Assay, a bias-controlled multiplex PCR, was used to amplify TCRbeta CDR3 regions from genomic DNA. The paper's processing steps were these. The number of nucleated cells in each sample was estimated by amplification of reference gene primers within the assay. To quantify the absolute abundance of each unique TCRbeta CDR3 rearrangement, sequence reads were collapsed and filtered. For each sample, productive Simpson clonality was calculated as the square root of Simpson's diversity index across productive rearrangements. TCRdb provides this immuneACCESS table in a form limited to in-frame rearrangements. Some clones are lacking; in checked studies, under half of them reflect an unresolved V gene, and why the rest are absent is not known. The V and J calls and clone size come from that table; D and trimming were worked out from the DNA. In this sample the table shows 250,000 to 300,000 clones, about 87% of which occur a single time. The ten top clones hold 3.5% to 4.5% of the sample.

As concerns this clone: The clone's antigen remains unknown. No clone much larger than this one lies a single base away; base qualities are absent. At the DNA level, this CDR3 is encoded by other sequences in the same sample as well.

Whole blood was collected in K2EDTA tubes by collaborating institutions according to the institutions' own protocols. For TCRbeta analysis, collaborator samples were shipped as frozen whole blood, as isolated PBMCs, or as DNA extracted from either sample type. The sequence came from a woman between 40 and 50 years old with acute or convalescent COVID-19. The sequenced material came from peripheral blood. The V and J genes are TRBV6-4 and TRBJ1-1; no D segment can be confidently identified. The CDR3 reads as follows: CASSRTGNTEAFF. The nucleotides are TGTGCCAGCAGTCGGACGGGAAACACTGAAGCTTTCTTT.